A selection of T cell receptor beta chains follows, all from one sample in a study of blood T cell repertoires in COVID-19. Sequencing used immunoSEQ multiplex PCR; TCRdb keeps in-frame clones, though not all of them. The sample lists some 140,000 clones; 79% were seen once. The sample taken for sequencing was peripheral blood. The receptors originated from a man aged 60 to 75 with acute or convalescent COVID-19. The CDR3 runs from the conserved cysteine through the conserved F or W. D genes are given only for firm matches. Size values are once, few and many counts, or a class for expanded clones, and some rows have none.

d_call: TRBD2
j_call: TRBJ2-1
clone_size: few
v_call: TRBV5-1
cdr3_nt: TGCGCCAGCAGTCCAACTAGCGGCTCCTACAATGAGCAGTTCTTC
cdr3_aa: CASSPTSGSYNEQFF

d_call: .
j_call: TRBJ2-1
clone_size: .
v_call: TRBV11-2
cdr3_nt: TGTGCCAGCAGCTTTGGGGAGCCAAGGGATGAGCAGTTCTTC
cdr3_aa: CASSFGEPRDEQFF

d_call: TRBD2
j_call: TRBJ2-2
clone_size: once
v_call: TRBV7-2
cdr3_nt: TGTGCCAGCAGCGGGCCCCCGGGGGGGGCGAACACCGGGGAGCTGTTTTTT
cdr3_aa: CASSGPPGGANTGELFF

d_call: .
j_call: TRBJ1-4
clone_size: .
v_call: TRBV2
cdr3_nt: TGTGCCAGCAGTGCCAGGGGCGGGGAAAAACTGTTTTTT
cdr3_aa: CASSARGGEKLFF

d_call: .
j_call: TRBJ2-2
clone_size: .
v_call: TRBV13
cdr3_nt: TGTGCCAGCACCCCGATGACAGAGAACACCGGGGAGCTGTTTTTT
cdr3_aa: CASTPMTENTGELFF

d_call: .
j_call: TRBJ1-5
clone_size: .
v_call: TRBV4-2
cdr3_nt: TGTGCCAGCAGCCAAGACACAGGACAAGGGCAGCCCCAGCATTTT
cdr3_aa: CASSQDTGQGQPQHF

d_call: TRBD1
j_call: TRBJ1-5
clone_size: few
v_call: TRBV15
cdr3_nt: TGTGCCACCAGCACGGACAGGGGGCACCAGCCCCAGCATTTT
cdr3_aa: CATSTDRGHQPQHF

d_call: .
j_call: TRBJ2-2
clone_size: .
v_call: TRBV5-1
cdr3_nt: TGCGCCAGCAGCTTGGCAAGGGGGGACAGTGGCGGGGAGCTGTTTTTT
cdr3_aa: CASSLARGDSGGELFF

d_call: TRBD2
j_call: TRBJ2-1
clone_size: .
v_call: TRBV30
cdr3_nt: TGTGCCTGGAGTGTATTCGGACTAGGCCAGTACAATGAGCAGTTCTTC
cdr3_aa: CAWSVFGLGQYNEQFF

d_call: .
j_call: TRBJ1-1
clone_size: once
v_call: TRBV28
cdr3_nt: TGTGCCAGCAGGTGGTCTCTAACCACGAACACTGAAGCTTTCTTT
cdr3_aa: CASRWSLTTNTEAFF

d_call: .
j_call: TRBJ1-4
clone_size: .
v_call: TRBV5-1
cdr3_nt: TGCGCCAGCAGCTTGGATCGGGGAGGAACTAATGAAAAACTGTTTTTT
cdr3_aa: CASSLDRGGTNEKLFF

d_call: TRBD2
j_call: TRBJ2-3
clone_size: .
v_call: TRBV28
cdr3_nt: TGTGCCAGCAATAGGTTATTTGCCTGGGCTAGCGGGAAAGGCACAGATACGCAGTATTTT
cdr3_aa: CASNRLFAWASGKGTDTQYF

d_call: TRBD1
j_call: TRBJ1-2
clone_size: .
v_call: TRBV6-2/TRBV6-3
cdr3_nt: TGTGCCAGCAGTTCACAGGGGGCGAGCTATGGCTACACCTTC
cdr3_aa: CASSSQGASYGYTF

d_call: .
j_call: TRBJ1-3
clone_size: .
v_call: TRBV30
cdr3_nt: TGTGCCTGGAGGGGGGGGGCTGGAAACACCATATATTTT
cdr3_aa: CAWRGGAGNTIYF

d_call: TRBD1
j_call: TRBJ1-2
clone_size: .
v_call: TRBV6-1
cdr3_nt: TGTGCCAGCAGTGAGTCACAGGGGGCGCCCGGCTACACCTTC
cdr3_aa: CASSESQGAPGYTF

d_call: .
j_call: TRBJ2-5
clone_size: .
v_call: TRBV6-1
cdr3_nt: TGTGCCAGCAGTGAAGAAGGGGTGGTCCGAGAGACCCAGTACTTC
cdr3_aa: CASSEEGVVRETQYF

d_call: TRBD1
j_call: TRBJ1-6
clone_size: once
v_call: TRBV5-4
cdr3_nt: TGTGCCAGCAGTTACCCTAGTACAGGGGTGGGGAATTCACCCCTCCACTTT
cdr3_aa: CASSYPSTGVGNSPLHF

d_call: .
j_call: TRBJ2-2
clone_size: once
v_call: TRBV30
cdr3_nt: TGTGCCTGGAGTAAACCCGGCGGGGCGAACACCGGGGAGCTGTTTTTT
cdr3_aa: CAWSKPGGANTGELFF

d_call: TRBD1
j_call: TRBJ2-1
clone_size: .
v_call: TRBV25-1
cdr3_nt: TGTGCCAGCAGTGAATATAGGGGACAGGGCCAGGGGGAGCAGTTCTTC
cdr3_aa: CASSEYRGQGQGEQFF

d_call: .
j_call: TRBJ2-5
clone_size: .
v_call: TRBV7-8
cdr3_nt: TGTGCCAGCAGCCCAGAGATACAAAGGGGGGAGACCCAGTACTTC
cdr3_aa: CASSPEIQRGETQYF

d_call: TRBD1
j_call: TRBJ1-5
clone_size: few
v_call: TRBV6-1
cdr3_nt: TGTGCCAGCAGTGAAAGGGACAGGGCGATTCAGCCCCAGCATTTT
cdr3_aa: CASSERDRAIQPQHF

d_call: TRBD1
j_call: TRBJ1-2
clone_size: once
v_call: TRBV30
cdr3_nt: TGTGCCTGGATTATCTCGGGACAGGGGGCATTGGGCTACACCTTC
cdr3_aa: CAWIISGQGALGYTF

d_call: TRBD2
j_call: TRBJ2-7
clone_size: .
v_call: TRBV27
cdr3_nt: TGTGCCAGCAGACCCCTAGGACTAGCGGGAGGGCCGGGCAACTCCTACGAGCAGTACTTC
cdr3_aa: CASRPLGLAGGPGNSYEQYF

d_call: .
j_call: TRBJ1-2
clone_size: .
v_call: TRBV29-1
cdr3_nt: TGCAGCGGCATACAGGGTGCTGGAGGCTACACCTTC
cdr3_aa: CSGIQGAGGYTF

d_call: .
j_call: TRBJ1-4
clone_size: .
v_call: TRBV11-2
cdr3_nt: TGTGCCAGCAGCTTAGATTGGGGGCTATTTGAAAAACTGTTTTTT
cdr3_aa: CASSLDWGLFEKLFF

d_call: TRBD1
j_call: TRBJ1-5
clone_size: once
v_call: TRBV3-1/TRBV3-2
cdr3_nt: TGTGCCAGCAGCCAAGGGACAGGTTTTAGACAGCCCCAGCATTTT
cdr3_aa: CASSQGTGFRQPQHF

d_call: TRBD1
j_call: TRBJ2-7
clone_size: .
v_call: TRBV4-1
cdr3_nt: TGCGCCAGCAGCCCCGGACAGGCTCCCTACGAGCAGTACTTC
cdr3_aa: CASSPGQAPYEQYF

d_call: .
j_call: TRBJ1-6
clone_size: .
v_call: TRBV28
cdr3_nt: TGTGCCAGCAGTTCCCTCCTCAGACATCTCCACTTT
cdr3_aa: CASSSLLRHLHF

d_call: .
j_call: TRBJ1-2
clone_size: .
v_call: TRBV3-1/TRBV3-2
cdr3_nt: TGTGCCAGCAGCCTCACCGATGTACAGGGAATCGGCTACACCTTC
cdr3_aa: CASSLTDVQGIGYTF

d_call: TRBD1
j_call: TRBJ2-1
clone_size: .
v_call: TRBV19
cdr3_nt: TGTGCCAGTAGTGCCAGGGGGCTCGAGCAGTTCTTC
cdr3_aa: CASSARGLEQFF

d_call: .
j_call: TRBJ1-6
clone_size: many
v_call: TRBV9
cdr3_nt: TGTGCCAGCAGCGGCGGACTGGGAGGTAATTCACCCCTCCACTTT
cdr3_aa: CASSGGLGGNSPLHF

d_call: .
j_call: TRBJ1-1
clone_size: .
v_call: TRBV6-5
cdr3_nt: TGTGCCAGCAGTTACGGCAGGGCCTCTGAAGCTTTCTTT
cdr3_aa: CASSYGRASEAFF

d_call: .
j_call: TRBJ1-4
clone_size: .
v_call: TRBV20-1
cdr3_nt: TGCAGTGCTACCTTAAATGAAAAACTGTTTTTT
cdr3_aa: CSATLNEKLFF

d_call: TRBD2
j_call: TRBJ2-2
clone_size: .
v_call: TRBV7-6
cdr3_nt: TGTGCCAGCAGACCCGCCGGGACTACCCAAACCGGGGAGCTGTTTTTT
cdr3_aa: CASRPAGTTQTGELFF

d_call: .
j_call: TRBJ2-7
clone_size: once
v_call: TRBV28
cdr3_nt: TGTGCCAGCAGCCCTCGTATGCGGGGCTACGAGCAGTACTTC
cdr3_aa: CASSPRMRGYEQYF

d_call: TRBD1
j_call: TRBJ1-2
clone_size: .
v_call: TRBV27
cdr3_nt: TGTGCCAGCAGTTTCGGACAGGGAGGCTACACCTTC
cdr3_aa: CASSFGQGGYTF

d_call: .
j_call: TRBJ2-7
clone_size: .
v_call: TRBV3-1/TRBV3-2
cdr3_nt: TGTGCCAGCAGCCATGTCTCCTCTGCGAGCCCCTACGAGCAGTACTTC
cdr3_aa: CASSHVSSASPYEQYF

d_call: TRBD2
j_call: TRBJ2-2
clone_size: .
v_call: TRBV3-1/TRBV3-2
cdr3_nt: TGTGCCAGCAGGGGCTTAGCGGGCAACTCCACCGGGGAGCTGTTTTTT
cdr3_aa: CASRGLAGNSTGELFF

d_call: .
j_call: TRBJ2-7
clone_size: once
v_call: TRBV5-4
cdr3_nt: TGTGCCAGCAGTTCTCAAGGGGCCGCCTACGAGCAGTACTTC
cdr3_aa: CASSSQGAAYEQYF

d_call: TRBD2
j_call: TRBJ2-3
clone_size: .
v_call: TRBV7-2
cdr3_nt: TGTGCCAGCAGGTCCGGGACTAGCGGCCACCCTACGCAGTATTTT
cdr3_aa: CASRSGTSGHPTQYF

d_call: .
j_call: TRBJ1-4
clone_size: .
v_call: TRBV15
cdr3_nt: TGTGCCACCAGCAGAGATCTGTCAGCGGGTGAAAAACTGTTTTTT
cdr3_aa: CATSRDLSAGEKLFF

d_call: .
j_call: TRBJ1-1
clone_size: .
v_call: TRBV7-2
cdr3_nt: TGTGCCAGCAGCTTTGACAGAACTTTTGAAGCTTTCTTT
cdr3_aa: CASSFDRTFEAFF

d_call: TRBD1
j_call: TRBJ2-2
clone_size: .
v_call: TRBV2
cdr3_nt: TGTGCCAGCAGTGAAATGTTGGGGACAGGGCTCACCGGGGAGCTGTTTTTT
cdr3_aa: CASSEMLGTGLTGELFF

d_call: TRBD2
j_call: TRBJ2-3
clone_size: .
v_call: TRBV28
cdr3_nt: TGTGCCAGCAGTTTACCGGGACTAGCGGGAGGCCTCACAGATACGCAGTATTTT
cdr3_aa: CASSLPGLAGGLTDTQYF

d_call: TRBD2
j_call: TRBJ2-3
clone_size: .
v_call: TRBV28
cdr3_nt: TGTGCCAGCTTCCCCTCTCTAGCGGGGAGCACAGATACGCAGTATTTT
cdr3_aa: CASFPSLAGSTDTQYF